This T cell receptor (beta chain) appears in the sequencing data of a study of T cell responses to AZD1222 COVID-19 vaccine. Study-level background: It was second doses at about 4 or about 12 weeks that were pooled. Study observations and caveats: A reported finding is that nearly half of spike-specific TCRs target unmutated variant regions. Among the donors, most were white British and more were female, and clonal diversity was possibly underestimated. Along spike, vaccine-associated CD4 TCRs were found throughout, with dominance at 160-218 and 743-854.

This table comes from immunoSEQ multiplex PCR, and its TCRdb copy is limited to in-frame clones, with some not included. The sample holds 150,000 or so clones, 80% to 95% seen once. Concerning this clone itself: Its antigen is not known.

This CDR3 spans 14 amino acids. CDR1 and CDR2 from the germline V gene are LGHDT and YNNKEL (reference sequence). J was trimmed by 0 bases and V by 4 bases; bases with no gene match: 3. The source of this sequence is an adult in good health. The chain uses TRBV3-1 (or the pseudogene TRBV3-2) and TRBJ2-7, with 7 bases that match TRBD1. Sample: peripheral blood, taken on day 0 of AZD1222 vaccination. The CDR3 DNA sequence: TGTGCCAGCAGCCCACAGGGGAACTCCTACGAGCAGTACTTC. Its protein product is CASSPQGNSYEQYF.